The 18 T cell receptor beta chains in this list originate from one sample, sequenced in a study of T cell responses to AZD1222 COVID-19 vaccine. Generated by immunoSEQ multiplex PCR, the TCRdb table keeps only in-frame clones and is missing some. The sample records 150,000 to 200,000 clones, roughly 93% being singletons. The material sequenced was peripheral blood, taken on day 0 of AZD1222 vaccination. The receptor source for this set is an adult in good health.

The chain joins TRBV7-9 to TRBJ1-2; tentative D call: TRBD1 (5 bases). The CDR3 has 14 amino acids. V was trimmed by 4 bases and J by 4 bases, leaving 13 bases between them. The V gene's germline CDR1 is SEHNR and CDR2 FQNEAQ (reference sequence). The CDR3 spells CASSSGQAGYGYTF. The CDR3 nucleotides are TGTGCCAGCAGCTCAGGGCAAGCCGGCTATGGCTACACCTTC.

This chain connects TRBV2 to TRBJ1-5; D ambiguous. Trimming took off 10 bases at V and 1 base at J, with 11 bases between the two ends. This CDR3 comprises 13 residues. Germline assignment: CDR1 SNHLY and CDR2 FYNNEI. CDR3 sequence reads: CATTVDSNQPQHF. The CDR3 DNA is TGTGCCACCACCGTCGACAGCAATCAGCCCCAGCATTTT. The entire variable domain, with the rest obtained from reference TRBV2 and TRBJ1-5, is as follows: EPEVTQTPSHQVTQMGQEVILRCVPISNHLYFYWYRQILGQKVEFLVSFYNNEISEKSEIFDDQFSVERPDGSNFTLKIRSTKLEDSAMYFCATTVDSNQPQHFGDGTRLSIL.

A few counts support this clone. The genes are TRBV11-2 and TRBJ1-1, with D tentatively TRBD1 (5 bases). Germline loops: CDR1 SGHAT, CDR2 FQNNGV. V lost 1 base to trimming and J lost 8 bases, with 8 bases between them. The CDR3 totals 12 residues. CDR3 in amino acids: CASSLVGGEAFF. The CDR3 DNA reads as TGTGCCAGCAGCTTAGTTGGGGGAGAAGCTTTCTTT.

V is TRBV5-1 and J is TRBJ1-2, with D possibly being TRBD1 (6 bases). The CDR3 runs 14 residues. The germline V and J ends were trimmed by 0 bases and 0 bases, with 6 bases remaining between them. CDR1 SGHRS and CDR2 YFSETQ come from the germline V gene. This chain's CDR3 is CASSLDRANYGYTF. The CDR3 DNA reads as TGCGCCAGCAGCTTGGACAGGGCTAACTATGGCTACACCTTC.

The chain is built from TRBV27 and TRBJ2-5; D may be TRBD1 or TRBD2 (5 bases each). Germline CDR1 and CDR2: MNHEY and SMNVEV (reference sequence). The V and J ends lost 1 base and 2 bases respectively, with 11 bases between them. CDR3 length: 15 residues. The CDR3 DNA sequence: TGTGCCAGCAGTTTATATGGGGACCAGCAAGAGACCCAGTACTTC. It yields the protein CASSLYGDQQETQYF.

The count of this clone is one. The chain combines TRBV30 with TRBJ1-6; 8 bases line up with TRBD1. The CDR3 runs to 17 residues. From germline, CDR1 is GTSNPN and CDR2 SVGIG (reference sequence). Germline trimming cut 2 bases from V and 7 bases from J; bases unmatched to any gene: 13. The CDR3, as DNA: TGTGCCTGGAGTTGGTTACGCAGGGGGCTTGGCAATTCACCCCTCCACTTT. This encodes CAWSWLRRGLGNSPLHF.

The chain couples TRBV5-4 to TRBJ2-1; possible D gene TRBD1, 6 bases. The germline gives CDR1 SGHNT, CDR2 YYREEE (reference sequence). The CDR3 covers 16 residues. Trimming cost V 4 bases and J 10 bases, with 24 bases left between them. CDR3 sequence: CASSPATSREQGEQFF. CDR3 bases: TGTGCCAGCAGCCCTGCGACGTCTCGGGAACAGGGCGAGCAGTTCTTC.

The rearrangement joins TRBV27 to TRBJ2-7, with D possibly TRBD2 on 6 matching bases. V lost 0 bases and J lost 5, with 11 bases in between. The CDR3 has 14 amino acids. The germline V gene has CDR1 MNHEY and CDR2 SMNVEV (reference sequence). The CDR3 loop is CASSLSRVADEQYF. The CDR3 DNA sequence: TGTGCCAGCAGTTTATCCCGGGTAGCGGACGAGCAGTACTTC.

The chain recombines TRBV6-5 with TRBJ1-2, with 9 positions matching TRBD1. This CDR3 region has 15 residues. CDR1 and CDR2 from the germline V gene are MNHEY and SVGAGI. Trimming took 3 bases from V and 5 from J; bases not matched to a gene: 7. The CDR3 region is CASSYQGTGRYGYTF. The CDR3 nucleotides read TGTGCCAGCAGTTATCAAGGGACAGGGCGGTATGGCTACACCTTC.

The V gene is TRBV7-8, the J gene TRBJ1-1; 9 nucleotides match TRBD1. J gave up 6 bases and V 5 bases, and 10 bases lay outside the gene matches. Germline assignment: CDR1 SGHVS and CDR2 FQNEAQ. The CDR3 contains 15 residues. The CDR3: CASSRDRGRRAEAFF. CDR3 sequence (DNA): TGTGCCAGCAGCCGAGACAGGGGGAGACGGGCTGAAGCTTTCTTT.

The V and J genes are TRBV7-2 and TRBJ2-1; D is undetermined. This CDR3 comprises 13 residues. Between the trimmed V and J ends, which lost 1 base and 7 bases, there was a span of 8 bases. CDR1 and CDR2 (germline): SGHTA, FQGNSA. The CDR3 loop reads CASSLGWRNEQFF. In nucleotides, the CDR3 is TGTGCCAGCAGCTTAGGGTGGCGAAATGAGCAGTTCTTC. Looking up the rest from reference TRBV7-2 and TRBJ2-1 gives the full variable domain: GAGVSQSPSNKVTEKGKDVELRCDPISGHTALYWYRQSLGQGLEFLIYFQGNSAPDKSGLPSDRFSAERTGGSVSTLTIQRTQQEDSAVYLCASSLGWRNEQFFGPGTRLTVL.

J is TRBJ2-3 and V is TRBV6-1; the D gene is possibly TRBD2 (6 bases). Trimming took 2 bases from V and 5 from J, leaving 14 bases between them. Germline V CDR1 and CDR2: MNHNS, SASEGT. The CDR3 is 15 residues long. This CDR3 is CASSEQGGSGDTQYF. CDR3 nucleotides: TGTGCCAGCAGTGAACAGGGAGGCTCGGGAGATACGCAGTATTTT.

The chain is built from TRBV5-5 and TRBJ1-1; a weak D match, TRBD1 (5 bases). The germline gives CDR1 SGHKS, CDR2 YYEKEE (reference sequence). V shed 4 bases and J shed 4 bases, with 14 bases lying between them. The CDR3 covers 14 residues. CDR3 protein: CASSRGGGRTEAFF. The CDR3 nucleotides read TGTGCCAGCAGCCGCGGGGGTGGTCGCACTGAAGCTTTCTTT.

V usage is TRBV7-8 and J usage is TRBJ2-2; TRBD2 agrees at 7 bases. Germline CDR1 SGHVS, CDR2 FQNEAQ. V lost 5 bases and J lost 3; bases outside the gene matches: 9. The CDR3 length is 16 residues. The CDR3 sequence is CASSREAGPYTGELFF. CDR3 DNA: TGTGCCAGCAGCCGCGAAGCGGGGCCGTACACCGGGGAGCTGTTTTTT.

DNA for the CDR3: TGTGCCAGCAGCCACCCACTGGGGGGACTGAACTACAATGAGCAGTTCTTC. This codes for CASSHPLGGLNYNEQFF. This chain connects TRBV4-2 to TRBJ2-1; D might be TRBD2 (6 bases). The CDR3 has 17 amino acids. V was clipped by 3 bases and J by 3 bases, with 18 bases between them. CDR1 and CDR2 (germline): LGHNA, YNFKEQ.

The V call is TRBV19, the J call TRBJ2-1, with 10 bases fitting TRBD2. The CDR3 runs 16 residues. The germline CDR1 and CDR2 sequences are LNHDA and SQIVND (reference sequence). Trimming cost V 5 bases and J 9 bases; bases outside gene matches: 13. The chain's CDR3 is CASSPTPSGGAGEQFF. In DNA form, the CDR3 reads TGTGCCAGTAGTCCCACCCCTAGCGGGGGAGCGGGTGAGCAGTTCTTC.

CDR3 loop: CASSSSFRGGETQYF. CDR3 nucleotide sequence: TGTGCCAGCAGCTCTTCATTCAGGGGTGGGGAGACCCAGTACTTC. V and J are TRBV9 and TRBJ2-5; D perhaps matches TRBD1 (6 bases). This CDR3 has 15 residues. Trimming shortened V by 4 bases and J by 5 bases, and 18 bases separated the two germline ends. Germline V gene lookup returns CDR1 SGDLS and CDR2 YYNGEE. Together with reference TRBV9 and TRBJ2-5, the CDR3 gives the full variable domain: DSGVTQTPKHLITATGQRVTLRCSPRSGDLSVYWYQQSLDQGLQFLIQYYNGEERAKGNILERFSAQQFPDLHSELNLSSLELGDSALYFCASSSSFRGGETQYFGPGTRLLVL.

The chain recombines TRBV15 with TRBJ1-5; no clear D gene. CDR1 is LNHNV, CDR2 YYDKDF, per germline (reference sequence). Trimming cost V 3 bases and J 4 bases, with 13 bases left between them. The CDR3 spans 15 residues. The DNA for the CDR3 is TGTGCCACCAGCAGTGTCCCGGGCACAAATCAGCCCCAGCATTTT. Translating gives CATSSVPGTNQPQHF.